Many counts were recorded for the clone carrying this T cell receptor beta chain. Its target is unknown. RNA transcripts gave rise to amplified TCR beta CDR3 regions. First-round RT-PCR of the TCR CDR3 relied on the HTBI primer set. MiXCR was run by TCRdb on the multiplex PCR reads, yielding one entry per CDR3 protein. The table shows some 500,000 distinct CDR3 sequences, with roughly 25% occurring only once. The sample is drawn from a study of T cells in Graves' hyperthyroidism and ophthalmopathy. Study-level points and caveats: Most thyroid clonotypes with frequency above 0.001 were detected in blood.

V dropped 5 bases and J dropped 3; count of bases not matched to a gene: 3. The CDR3 has 13 amino acids. The germline V gene has CDR1 MNHEY and CDR2 SVGAGI. The chain has TRBV6-5 and TRBJ1-2; 7 nucleotides agree with TRBD1. The TCR sequence derives from a woman younger than 45 with Graves' ophthalmopathy. Sequencing was done on a sample of blood. CDR3 protein: CASSTTGDYGYTF. For the CDR3, the DNA is TGTGCCAGCAGTACTACAGGGGACTATGGCTACACCTTC.